Included here is one T cell receptor (beta chain) sequence, with context. This sample was included in a study of cytomegalovirus exposure and HLA in healthy donors. The PCR contained 60 Vbeta and 13 Jbeta primers. The table came from immunoSEQ multiplex PCR; TCRdb's copy has only in-frame clones and leaves some out. The sample contains approximately 240,000 clones, around nine tenths of which appear only once. CDR1 SGHNT and CDR2 YENEEA come from the germline V gene. The germline V and J ends were trimmed by 5 bases and 0 bases, with 8 bases remaining between them. This CDR3 has 13 amino acids. Input material: PBMCs. This chain connects TRBV11-3 to TRBJ2-7; weak D call: TRBD1 (6 bases). This TCR came from a woman between 18 and 29 years old in good health and CMV-seronegative. CDR3 loop: CASSPDSSYEQYF. The CDR3 region has the DNA TGTGCCAGCAGCCCGGACAGCTCCTACGAGCAGTACTTC. Full variable domain (rest looked up from reference TRBV11-3 and TRBJ2-7): EAGVVQSPRYKIIEKKQPVAFWCNPISGHNTLYWYLQNLGQGPELLIRYENEEAVDDSQLPKDRFSAERLKGVDSTLKIQPAELGDSAVYLCASSPDSSYEQYFGPGTRLTVT.